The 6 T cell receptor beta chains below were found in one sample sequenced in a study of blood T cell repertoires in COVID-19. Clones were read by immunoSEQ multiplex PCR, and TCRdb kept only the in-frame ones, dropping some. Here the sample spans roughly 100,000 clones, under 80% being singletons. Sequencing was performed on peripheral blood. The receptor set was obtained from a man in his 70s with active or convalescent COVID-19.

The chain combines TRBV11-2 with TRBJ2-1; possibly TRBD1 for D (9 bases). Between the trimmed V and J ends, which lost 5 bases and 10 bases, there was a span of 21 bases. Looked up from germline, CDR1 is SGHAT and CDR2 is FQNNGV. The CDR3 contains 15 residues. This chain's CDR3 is CASSPGREGTGEQFF. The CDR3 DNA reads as TGTGCCAGCAGCCCTGGCCGGGAGGGGACAGGGGAGCAGTTCTTC.

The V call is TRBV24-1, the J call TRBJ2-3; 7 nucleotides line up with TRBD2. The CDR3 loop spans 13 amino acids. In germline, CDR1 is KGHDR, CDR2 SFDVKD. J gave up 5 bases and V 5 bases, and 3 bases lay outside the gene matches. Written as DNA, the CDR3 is TGTGCCACCAGTGTTTCTAGCGGAGATACGCAGTATTTT. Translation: CATSVSSGDTQYF.

The chain's CDR3 is CASSLGGNGNTIYF. CDR3 nucleotides: TGTGCCAGCAGTTTGGGAGGAAATGGAAACACCATATATTTT. This chain links TRBV28 with TRBJ1-3; D ambiguous. The CDR3 contains 14 residues. Trimming cost V 3 bases and J 3 bases, with 9 bases left between them. Germline values: CDR1 MDHEN, CDR2 SYDVKM.

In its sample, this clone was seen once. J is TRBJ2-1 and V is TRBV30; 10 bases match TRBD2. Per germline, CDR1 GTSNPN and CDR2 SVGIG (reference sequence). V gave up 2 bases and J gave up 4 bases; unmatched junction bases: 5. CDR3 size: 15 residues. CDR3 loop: CAWSSLAGPYNEQFF. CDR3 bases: TGTGCCTGGAGTTCACTAGCGGGACCTTACAATGAGCAGTTCTTC.

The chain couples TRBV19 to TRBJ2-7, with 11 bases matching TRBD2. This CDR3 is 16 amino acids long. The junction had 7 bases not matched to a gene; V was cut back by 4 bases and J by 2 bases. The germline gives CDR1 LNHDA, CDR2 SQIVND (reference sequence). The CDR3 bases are TGTGCCAGTAGTAGACCTAGCGGGAGGTCTACCTACGAGCAGTACTTC. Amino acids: CASSRPSGRSTYEQYF.

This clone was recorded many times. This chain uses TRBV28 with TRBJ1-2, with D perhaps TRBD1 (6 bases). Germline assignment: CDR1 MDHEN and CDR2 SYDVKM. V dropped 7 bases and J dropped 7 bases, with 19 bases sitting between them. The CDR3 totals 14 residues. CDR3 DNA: TGTGCCAGCACGAACAGACAGGTTCTAGGTGGCTACACCTTC. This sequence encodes CASTNRQVLGGYTF.